This T cell receptor beta chain was found in a study of blood T cell repertoires in COVID-19 (dated by TCRdb to the early 2020s). Study-wide context: The collaborator samples originated in the United States, Italy and Spain and spanned the acute and convalescent phases of COVID-19. The prospective study material was composed of cDNA or gDNA derived from T cells, B-cell-depleted T cells, or PBMCs. Subjects who had been exposed to COVID-19, were actively infected with it, or had recovered from it provided the deeply sampled blood TCRbeta repertoires that made up the dataset. The repertoires were made available in a free public database intended to serve as a resource for research on the immune response to SARS-CoV-2. Samples came from the ongoing ImmuneRACE study (first 160 participants) plus 1,254 subjects from 6 global collaborators. Sample metadata almost always included a de-identified subject ID, COVID-19 status, age in years and sex. Where available, HLA class I and class II types were obtained from metadata supplied by the sample provider rather than from assay-based typing.

TCRbeta CDR3 regions were amplified from genomic DNA by means of the immunoSEQ Assay, a bias-controlled multiplex PCR. The authors' analysis ran thus. The number of nucleated cells in each sample was estimated from the amplification of reference gene primers within the assay. To quantify the absolute abundance of each unique TCRbeta CDR3 rearrangement, sequence reads were collapsed and filtered. For each sample, productive Simpson clonality was calculated as the square root of Simpson's diversity index over productive rearrangements. In its TCRdb copy, this immuneACCESS table keeps in-frame sequences only and misses some clones. Where compared with another copy, unresolved V genes explain less than half of these, and the others have no known cause. V and J calls and clone size follow that table, whereas D and trimming were derived from the DNA. The sample table shows 200,000 to 250,000 clones, and approximately 81% are seen once. The top ten clonotypes cover approximately 5.1% of the sample.

This clone appeared once. The antigen it recognizes is unknown. Base qualities are missing; no much larger clone stands one base away. The study at large found these results: The amount of clinical and demographic metadata varied by source and participant and was provided uncurated.

The germline V gene (reference sequence) sets CDR1 to SEHNR and CDR2 to FQNEAQ. Trimming removed 2 bases from V and 1 base from J, leaving 18 bases between the germline ends. The CDR3 contains 17 residues, cysteine and phenylalanine counted. The read is trimmed to its CDR3 DNA, 51 bases read in frame from base 1. Another Seattle source contributed samples from volunteer blood donors who had recovered from COVID-19. Whole blood was collected in K2EDTA tubes by collaborating institutions according to the institutions' own protocols. For TCRbeta analysis, collaborator samples were shipped as frozen whole blood, as isolated PBMCs, or as DNA extracted from either sample type.

Sequencing was performed on peripheral blood. The chain joins TRBV7-9 to TRBJ2-7, with TRBD1 tentatively as D gene (6 bases match). This TCR derives from an older woman who had recovered from COVID-19. The DNA reads TGTGCCAGCAGCTTATGGGGCAGGGGAATAGGGTCCTACGAGCAGTACTTC. It is translated as CASSLWGRGIGSYEQYF.